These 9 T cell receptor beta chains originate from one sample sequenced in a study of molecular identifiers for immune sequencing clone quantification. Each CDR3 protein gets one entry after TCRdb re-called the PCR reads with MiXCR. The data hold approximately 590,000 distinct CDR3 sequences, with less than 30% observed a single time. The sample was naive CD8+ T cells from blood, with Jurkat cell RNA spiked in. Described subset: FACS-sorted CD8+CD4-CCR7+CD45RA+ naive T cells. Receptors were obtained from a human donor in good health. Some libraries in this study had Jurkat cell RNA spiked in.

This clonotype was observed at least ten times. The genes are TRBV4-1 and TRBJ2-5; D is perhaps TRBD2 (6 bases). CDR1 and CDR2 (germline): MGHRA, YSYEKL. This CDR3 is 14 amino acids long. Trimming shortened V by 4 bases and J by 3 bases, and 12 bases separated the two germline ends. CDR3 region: CASSPGLIEETQYF. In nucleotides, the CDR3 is TGCGCCAGCAGCCCCGGACTAATAGAAGAGACCCAGTACTTC.

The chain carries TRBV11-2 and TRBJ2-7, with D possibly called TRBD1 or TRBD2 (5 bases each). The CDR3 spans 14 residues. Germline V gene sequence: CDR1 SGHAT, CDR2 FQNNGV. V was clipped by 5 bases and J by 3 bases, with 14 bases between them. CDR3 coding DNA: TGTGCCAGCAGCGACCGGGGCTTAGACTACGAGCAGTACTTC. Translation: CASSDRGLDYEQYF.

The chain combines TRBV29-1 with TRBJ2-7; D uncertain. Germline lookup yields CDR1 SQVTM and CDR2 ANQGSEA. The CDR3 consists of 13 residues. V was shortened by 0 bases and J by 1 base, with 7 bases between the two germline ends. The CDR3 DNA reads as TGCAGCGTTGAAGAAACAGAATCCTACGAGCAGTACTTC. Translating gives CSVEETESYEQYF.

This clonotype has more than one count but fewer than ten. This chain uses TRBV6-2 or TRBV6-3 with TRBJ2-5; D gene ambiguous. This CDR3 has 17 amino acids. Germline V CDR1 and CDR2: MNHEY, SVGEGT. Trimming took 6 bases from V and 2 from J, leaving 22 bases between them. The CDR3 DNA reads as TGTGCCAGCAGAGTAGATTTAGATCGGAAAACGCAAGAGACCCAGTACTTC. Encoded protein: CASRVDLDRKTQETQYF.

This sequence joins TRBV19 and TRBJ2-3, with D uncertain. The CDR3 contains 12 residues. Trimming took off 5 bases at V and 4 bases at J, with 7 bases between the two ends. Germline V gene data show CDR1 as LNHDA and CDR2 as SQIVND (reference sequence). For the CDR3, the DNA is TGTGCCAGTAGTGGCCCCGCAGATACGCAGTATTTT. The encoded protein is CASSGPADTQYF.

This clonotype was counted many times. CDR3 protein: CASSPRVESSNQPQHF. In nucleotides, the CDR3 is TGTGCCAGCAGTCCCCGCGTTGAGAGTAGCAATCAGCCCCAGCATTTT. The rearrangement uses TRBV27 and TRBJ1-5; D not resolved. Germline V gives CDR1 MNHEY, CDR2 SMNVEV (reference sequence). The CDR3 is 16 amino acids. Trimming removed 5 bases at V and 0 bases at J, with 14 bases between.

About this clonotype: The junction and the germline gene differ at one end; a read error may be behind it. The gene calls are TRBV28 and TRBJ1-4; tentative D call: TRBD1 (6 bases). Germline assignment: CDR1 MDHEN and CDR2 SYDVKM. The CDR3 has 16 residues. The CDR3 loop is CAGSLPRQALNEKLFF. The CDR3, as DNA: TGTGCCGGCAGTTTACCAAGACAGGCCCTTAATGAAAAACTGTTTTTT.

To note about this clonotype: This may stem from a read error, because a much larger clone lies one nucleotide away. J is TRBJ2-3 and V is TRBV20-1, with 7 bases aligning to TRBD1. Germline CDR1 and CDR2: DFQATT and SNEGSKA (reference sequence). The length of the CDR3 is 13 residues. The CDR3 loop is CSAPGQETDAQYF. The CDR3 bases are TGCAGTGCTCCCGGACAGGAGACAGATGCGCAGTATTTT.

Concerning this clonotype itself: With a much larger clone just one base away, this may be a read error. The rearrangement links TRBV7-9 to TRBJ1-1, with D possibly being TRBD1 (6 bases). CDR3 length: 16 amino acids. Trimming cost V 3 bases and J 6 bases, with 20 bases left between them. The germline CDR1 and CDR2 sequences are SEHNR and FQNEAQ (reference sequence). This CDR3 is CASSLGSSRGTAEAFF. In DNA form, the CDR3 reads TGTGCCAGCAGCTTGGGATCTTCGAGGGGGACCGCTGAAGCTTTCTTT.